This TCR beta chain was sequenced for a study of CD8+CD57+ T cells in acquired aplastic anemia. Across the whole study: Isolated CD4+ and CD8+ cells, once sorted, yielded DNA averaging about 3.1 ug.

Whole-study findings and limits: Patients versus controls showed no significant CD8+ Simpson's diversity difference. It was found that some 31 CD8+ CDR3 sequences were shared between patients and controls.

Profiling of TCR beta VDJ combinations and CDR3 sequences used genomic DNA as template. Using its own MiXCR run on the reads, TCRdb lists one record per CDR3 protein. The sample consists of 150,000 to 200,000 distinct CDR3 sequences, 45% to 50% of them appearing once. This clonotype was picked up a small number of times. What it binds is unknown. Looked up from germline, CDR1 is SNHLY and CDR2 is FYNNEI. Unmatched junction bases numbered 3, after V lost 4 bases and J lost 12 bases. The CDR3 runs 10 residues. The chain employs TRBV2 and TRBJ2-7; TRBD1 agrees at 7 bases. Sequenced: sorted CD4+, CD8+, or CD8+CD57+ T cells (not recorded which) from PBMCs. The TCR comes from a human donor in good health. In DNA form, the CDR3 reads TGTGCCAGCAGTGTTGGGACAGCGTACTTC. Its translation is CASSVGTAYF.